Following are 5 T cell receptor beta chains from one sample sequenced in a study of blood T cell repertoires in COVID-19. Profiled with immunoSEQ multiplex PCR; TCRdb holds only in-frame clones, not every one. In the table there are about 190,000 clones, around 89% of which are singletons. The sample consisted of peripheral blood. These receptors all stem from a man in his fifties with acute or convalescent COVID-19.

The genes are TRBV28 and TRBJ1-2; perhaps TRBD1 as D (5 bases). Trimming pared 6 bases from V and 5 bases from J, leaving 13 bases between. Germline-derived CDR1 and CDR2 are MDHEN and SYDVKM. The CDR3 is 13 residues long. The chain's CDR3 is CASRGDSLYGYTF. Written as DNA, the CDR3 is TGTGCCAGCAGAGGAGACAGCCTATATGGCTACACCTTC.

This clone was recorded a few times. J is TRBJ1-5 and V is TRBV6-6; possible D gene TRBD1, 5 bases. Germline V gene sequence: CDR1 MNHNY, CDR2 SVGAGI (reference sequence). The CDR3 extends over 15 amino acids. Trimming left V 4 bases short and J 1 base short, with 11 bases between. CDR3 coding DNA: TGTGCCAGCAGTTCGGGCAGGGTCAGCAATCAGCCCCAGCATTTT. This sequence encodes CASSSGRVSNQPQHF.

The chain couples TRBV30 to TRBJ1-6, with no clear D. The CDR3 runs 15 residues. V dropped 3 bases and J dropped 3 bases, with 12 bases sitting between them. CDR1 and CDR2 from the germline V gene are GTSNPN and SVGIG (reference sequence). This CDR3 is CAWSETTRYNSPLHF. Written as DNA, the CDR3 is TGTGCCTGGAGCGAGACTACCCGCTATAATTCACCCCTCCACTTT.

The chain joins TRBV28 to TRBJ1-3; a possible D gene is TRBD1 (6 bases). Looked up from germline, CDR1 is MDHEN and CDR2 is SYDVKM. CDR3 length equals 12 residues. Trimming stripped 11 bases from V and 2 bases from J, with 10 bases between. CDR3 region: CASRGAGNTIYF. The CDR3 nucleotides read TGTGCCTCCAGGGGAGCTGGAAACACCATATATTTT.

This rearrangement joins TRBV5-8 to TRBJ1-2; tentatively, D is TRBD1 (6 bases). CDR1 is SGHTS and CDR2 is YDEGEE in the germline V gene. The V end was cut by 4 bases, the J end by 8 bases, with 27 bases between. This CDR3 contains 17 residues. CDR3 sequence (DNA): TGTGCCAGCAGCCCCTACCGGGACACACTCCACATGGGAGGCTACACCTTC. It specifies CASSPYRDTLHMGGYTF. The full variable domain, in which reference TRBV5-8 and TRBJ1-2 provide the parts outside the CDR3, is EAGVTQSPTHLIKTRGQQATLRCSPISGHTSVYWYQQALGLGLQFLLWYDEGEERNRGNFPPRFSGRQFPNYSSELNVNALELEDSALYLCASSPYRDTLHMGGYTFGSGTRLTVV.